Below are 8 T cell receptor beta chains sequenced from a single sample in a study of response to subunit inactivated influenza vaccine. TCRdb re-called the RT-PCR reads through MiXCR, storing one row per CDR3 protein. The table includes a few hundred thousand distinct CDR3 sequences, approximately 20% detected once. Sequencing was performed on PBMCs from blood, taken 21 months after vaccination. All receptors derive from a man aged 50 to 69 who received an inactivated influenza vaccine.

The rearrangement links TRBV2 to TRBJ1-6; 9 nucleotides align to TRBD1. V dropped 6 bases and J dropped 10; count of bases not matched to a gene: 10. The germline V gene encodes CDR1 SNHLY and CDR2 FYNNEI. The CDR3 sequence is 15 residues long. CDR3 loop: CASREQTGGMSPLHF. The CDR3 DNA sequence: TGTGCCAGCAGGGAACAGACAGGGGGTATGTCACCCCTCCACTTT.

This clonotype has only a few counts. The genes are TRBV7-9 and TRBJ2-3, with TRBD1 as a possible D gene (5 bases). Germline V gene sequence: CDR1 SEHNR, CDR2 FQNEAQ (reference sequence). The CDR3 has 14 residues. With 5 bases removed from V and 1 base from J, the gap between germline ends came to 10 bases. CDR3 sequence reads: CASSGHSGTDTQYF. The DNA for the CDR3 is TGTGCCAGCAGCGGACATTCCGGCACAGATACGCAGTATTTT. The full variable domain, rest sourced from reference TRBV7-9 and TRBJ2-3, is DTGVSQNPRHKITKRGQNVTFRCDPISEHNRLYWYRQTLGQGPEFLTYFQNEAQLEKSRLLSDRFSAERPKGSFSTLEIQRTEQGDSAMYLCASSGHSGTDTQYFGPGTRLTVL.

This clonotype was recorded a few times. CDR3 protein: CASKGAAQYF. The CDR3 region has the DNA TGTGCCAGCAAAGGAGCGGCCCAGTACTTC. This chain connects TRBV12-3 or TRBV12-4 to TRBJ2-5, with D perhaps TRBD2 (5 bases). The CDR3 spans 10 residues. V lost 7 bases and J 9 bases, leaving 9 bases between the germline ends.

This chain connects TRBV20-1 to TRBJ2-3, with TRBD2 identical over 7 bases. Germline V gene sequence: CDR1 DFQATT, CDR2 SNEGSKA (reference sequence). J gave up 1 base and V 6 bases, and 7 bases lay outside the gene matches. The CDR3 extends over 14 amino acids. The CDR3 region is CSARALAGTDTQYF. CDR3 nucleotide sequence: TGCAGTGCGCGAGCGCTAGCGGGCACAGATACGCAGTATTTT.

The table lists this clonotype with many counts. The CDR3 nucleotides read TGCAGTGCGACGGGAGCGTCTAACACTGAAGCTTTCTTT. Amino acid sequence: CSATGASNTEAFF. V is TRBV20-1 and J is TRBJ1-1; D gene uncertain. This CDR3 has 13 amino acids. Trimming took 6 bases from V and 2 from J, leaving 13 bases between them. CDR1 DFQATT and CDR2 SNEGSKA come from the germline V gene (reference sequence).

This clonotype appeared a few times. This chain uses TRBV10-3 with TRBJ2-2; tentatively, D is TRBD1 or TRBD2 (5 bases each). The CDR3 is 15 amino acids. V lost 7 bases and J lost 2, with 14 bases in between. The germline V gene encodes CDR1 ENHRY and CDR2 SYGVKD. The CDR3 loop reads CAINPGTVNTGELFF. The CDR3 coding sequence is TGTGCCATCAATCCCGGGACGGTAAACACCGGGGAGCTGTTTTTT.

The rearrangement uses TRBV10-3 and TRBJ1-1, with TRBD1 as a possible D gene (5 bases). Germline-derived CDR1 and CDR2 are ENHRY and SYGVKD. V shed 2 bases and J shed 0 bases, with 10 bases lying between them. The CDR3 covers 15 residues. The CDR3 DNA reads as TGTGCCATCAGTGAGGCGGCAGGGATGAACACTGAAGCTTTCTTT. It is translated as CAISEAAGMNTEAFF.

The table lists this clonotype with a few counts. The V and J genes are TRBV6-2 or TRBV6-3 and TRBJ1-5; 9 nucleotides line up with TRBD1. Germline CDR1 is MNHEY and CDR2 is SVGEGT. The CDR3 covers 18 residues. With V trimmed by 2 bases and J by 5 bases, 13 bases remained unmatched. CDR3 coding DNA: TGTGCCAGCAGTTACGACGGGACAGGGTTGTCGGTTCATCAGCCCCAGCATTTT. Translated: CASSYDGTGLSVHQPQHF.